The clone carrying this T cell receptor (beta chain) occurred many times. Its specificity is unknown. CDR3 length equals 16 residues. The J segment lost 0 bases and the V segment lost 6 bases, leaving 8 bases of the junction unmatched. Germline CDR1 SNHLY, CDR2 FYNNEI. The cDNA was synthesized by means of template-switch 5'RACE, which was carried out with 10-nucleotide random UMIs. In TCRdb, the 5' RACE reads were re-called with MiXCR into one record per CDR3 protein. The data show tens of thousands of distinct CDR3 sequences, 4.5% to 7% seen once. The sample belongs to a study of neurological immune-mediated disorders. Study conclusions and caveats: As far as clinical or MRI features were concerned, none was associated with the multiple sclerosis repertoire cluster. When grouped phylogenetically, the repertoires of 18 of the 34 multiple sclerosis patients fell together in one related-CDR3 cluster, which is a possible signature. Among expanded clones, no CDR3 amino acid sequences were shared across subjects, a pattern suggesting private repertoires in all groups.

This TCR came from a young woman with multiple sclerosis. The chain links TRBV2 to TRBJ1-2, with 9 bases identical to TRBD1. The source material was CD4+ T cells from blood. CDR3 nucleotides: TGTGCCAGCAGAGGGGGACAGGGTCGGACTAACTATGGCTACACCTTC. Its translation is CASRGGQGRTNYGYTF.